The rows below give T cell receptor beta chains drawn from one sample of a study of shared clonotypes between healthy human individuals. Here immunoSEQ multiplex PCR was the method, and the copy in TCRdb shows in-frame clones only, minus some. The repertoire holds some 2.1 million clones, with about 95% as singletons. Sequencing used naive CD8+ T cells sorted from blood. The receptors shown here come from a man between 18 and 29 years old in good health. CDR3s include the opening cysteine and the closing phenylalanine or tryptophan. A D gene is named only where the DNA matches it firmly. The size field is filled for only some rows; it gives once, few, many or a size class.

abundance	v_gene	d_gene	j_gene	CDR3nt	CDR3aa
-	TRBV19	-	TRBJ1-5	TGTGCCAGTAGTATTGAGGAGCGGGTGCCGGTTCAGCCCCAGCATTTT	CASSIEERVPVQPQHF
-	TRBV13	-	TRBJ1-1	TGTGCCAGCAGGCCCGGGGTTAACACTGAAGCTTTCTTT	CASRPGVNTEAFF
-	TRBV6-5	-	TRBJ2-1	TGTGCCAGCAGTTACCAGGGATACAATGAGCAGTTCTTC	CASSYQGYNEQFF
-	TRBV9	TRBD1	TRBJ1-4	TGTGCCAGCAGCGCTCCAGGGGGCGTAGATGAAAAACTGTTTTTT	CASSAPGGVDEKLFF
-	TRBV5-1	TRBD1	TRBJ1-1	TGCGCCAGCAGCTTGGCTCGGACAGGGATGAACACTGAAGCTTTCTTT	CASSLARTGMNTEAFF
once	TRBV11-2	TRBD2	TRBJ2-5	TGTGCCAGCAGCGCCCTCCCGGGAGCGGGAGATGAGACCCAGTACTTC	CASSALPGAGDETQYF
-	TRBV6-5	-	TRBJ1-4	TGTGCCAGCAGTTACGGGGGGGGAACTAATGAAAAACTGTTTTTT	CASSYGGGTNEKLFF
-	TRBV10-2	-	TRBJ2-7	TGCGCCAGCAGTGAGTCGGGGGCAGTAGTATTACGAGAGCAGTACTTC	CASSESGAVVLREQYF
-	TRBV18	-	TRBJ2-7	TGTGCCAGCTCATCTAGCGCAGCCTACGAGCAGTACTTC	CASSSSAAYEQYF
-	TRBV6-1	TRBD1	TRBJ2-1	TGTGCCAGCAGTGAATGGGCCCCAGGGGGTAATGAGCAGTTCTTC	CASSEWAPGGNEQFF
-	TRBV28	-	TRBJ1-6	TGTGCCAGCAGTTTGCCCGGTCAGCCCTCTGGCCCCTATAATTCACCCCTCCACTTT	CASSLPGQPSGPYNSPLHF
-	TRBV4-1	-	TRBJ2-1	TGCGCCAGCAGCCTTCGCGCGCTTTACAATGAGCAGTTCTTC	CASSLRALYNEQFF
-	TRBV29-1	TRBD1	TRBJ2-7	TGCAGCGTTGAATCCCGGACAGGGGGTTTATACGAGCAGTACTTC	CSVESRTGGLYEQYF
-	TRBV19	-	TRBJ1-4	TGTGCCAGTAGTGGACTACAGGGAAGGGACGAAAAACTGTTTTTT	CASSGLQGRDEKLFF
-	TRBV4-3	TRBD1	TRBJ2-1	TGCGCCAGCAGCGACGGGACAGCCTCTGACAATGAGCAGTTCTTC	CASSDGTASDNEQFF
-	TRBV4-1	TRBD1	TRBJ2-7	TGCGCCAGCAGCCACGGACAGGGGGAAGGCTACGAGCAGTACTTC	CASSHGQGEGYEQYF
-	TRBV25-1	TRBD1	TRBJ2-3	TGTGCCAGCATCAGACAGGGACAGACAGATACGCAGTATTTT	CASIRQGQTDTQYF
-	TRBV6-1	TRBD2	TRBJ2-3	TGTGCCAGCACGGCGGGAGTTGGCACAGATACGCAGTATTTT	CASTAGVGTDTQYF
-	TRBV28	TRBD1	TRBJ2-7	TGTGCCAGCAGTTTCAGGGGGCCGGACGAGCAGTACTTC	CASSFRGPDEQYF
once	TRBV6-5	TRBD1	TRBJ1-3	TGTGCCAGCAGTCCTCGGACAGGGTTAGGAAACACCATATATTTT	CASSPRTGLGNTIYF
-	TRBV6-6	-	TRBJ1-1	TGTGCCAGCAGTTACTCGGACAGCGAAGCTTTCTTT	CASSYSDSEAFF
-	TRBV28	TRBD1	TRBJ2-7	TGTGCCAGCAGTTTATACACCGGGACAGGGGTAAAGGAGCAGTACTTC	CASSLYTGTGVKEQYF
-	TRBV9	TRBD1	TRBJ2-2	TGTGCCAGCAGCGCGAAAGGGACAGGGGCCGGCGGGGAGCTGTTTTTT	CASSAKGTGAGGELFF
once	TRBV13	TRBD2	TRBJ2-2	TGTGCCAGCAGCTTAGCGCTAGCGGGGAACACCGGGGAGCTGTTTTTT	CASSLALAGNTGELFF
-	TRBV6-5	TRBD2	TRBJ2-2	TGTGCCAGCAGTGTCGGGGGGGAGAACGGGGAGCTGTTTTTT	CASSVGGENGELFF
-	TRBV9	-	TRBJ2-4	TGTGCCAGCAGCGCGGGGTGGGCCAAAAACATTCAGTACTTC	CASSAGWAKNIQYF
-	TRBV28	-	TRBJ2-7	TGTGCCAGCAGTTTACCCAGGGGGGTCCGGTACGAGCAGTACTTC	CASSLPRGVRYEQYF
-	TRBV4-2	TRBD2	TRBJ2-5	TGTGCCAGCAGCCAACCTATTAGCGGGGGCTACCAAGAGACCCAGTACTTC	CASSQPISGGYQETQYF
-	TRBV6-5	-	TRBJ1-2	TGTGCCAGCAGTTACTTTGTTAACTATGGCTACACCTTC	CASSYFVNYGYTF
-	TRBV15	-	TRBJ1-2	TGTGCCACTGAGGACATGGCAGGGTATGGTGGCTACACCTTC	CATEDMAGYGGYTF
-	TRBV4-1	TRBD1	TRBJ2-3	TGCGCCAGCAGCCAAGGGGGACAGGGACTCACAGATACGCAGTATTTT	CASSQGGQGLTDTQYF
-	TRBV27	-	TRBJ1-5	TGTGCCAGCAGTTTATCATTAGGGCAGCCCCAGCATTTT	CASSLSLGQPQHF
-	TRBV10-1	TRBD1	TRBJ2-7	TGCGCCAAAGGCGGGACAGGGGAATATAAGCAGTACTTC	CAKGGTGEYKQYF
once	TRBV4-2	-	TRBJ1-1	TGTGCCAGCAGCTCAGACCGTGACACTGAAGCTTTCTTT	CASSSDRDTEAFF
-	TRBV6-5	-	TRBJ2-2	TGTGCCAGCAGTTACTCTGTCGGGGAGGCCCCCGGGGAGCTGTTTTTT	CASSYSVGEAPGELFF
-	TRBV7-9	TRBD1	TRBJ2-3	TGTGCCAGCAGCTTCGGACAGGGGGGCGTAGATACGCAGTATTTT	CASSFGQGGVDTQYF
-	TRBV7-9	-	TRBJ2-5	TGTGCCAGCAGCCCGGGAGAGACCCAGTACTTC	CASSPGETQYF
-	TRBV27	TRBD1	TRBJ2-1	TGTGCCAGCAGTCCGACAGGGCCTCGATACAATGAGCAGTTCTTC	CASSPTGPRYNEQFF
-	TRBV19	TRBD1	TRBJ2-5	TGTGCCAGTAGTATAGCAGGGGGCCAAGAGACCCAGTACTTC	CASSIAGGQETQYF
-	TRBV27	-	TRBJ2-7	TGTGCCAGCAGTTTGGCGGGATATTCCTACGAGCAGTACTTC	CASSLAGYSYEQYF
-	TRBV2	-	TRBJ2-1	TGTGCCAGCAGTGAGACCTATTACAATGAGCAGTTCTTC	CASSETYYNEQFF
-	TRBV7-9	-	TRBJ2-3	TGTGCCAGCAGCTTAGTACAAGCGGGCTATACGCAGTATTTT	CASSLVQAGYTQYF
-	TRBV27	-	TRBJ2-1	TGTGCCAGCAGTTTGGATGGAGAGGTTGAGCAGTTCTTC	CASSLDGEVEQFF
-	TRBV4-1	-	TRBJ2-7	TGCGCCAGCAGCCAAAGCACTAGCTCAAGCGAGCAGTACTTC	CASSQSTSSSEQYF
-	TRBV7-8	-	TRBJ1-3	TGTGCCAGCAGCTTAACTGGTGCAGGAAACACCATATATTTT	CASSLTGAGNTIYF
-	TRBV7-6	-	TRBJ2-3	TGTGCCAGCAGCTTAGAAGCCCTCACAGATACGCAGTATTTT	CASSLEALTDTQYF
-	TRBV4-1	-	TRBJ1-1	TGCGCCAGCAGCCAAGATTCGTCCGGCCGCACTGAAGCTTTCTTT	CASSQDSSGRTEAFF
-	TRBV6-6	TRBD2	TRBJ2-7	TGTGCCAGCAGTTACTCCCTAGCGGGACCCCACGAGCAGTACTTC	CASSYSLAGPHEQYF